The clone carrying this TCR beta chain occurred a few times. The record originates from a study of blood T cell repertoires in COVID-19. The overall study: Sites in the United States, Italy and Spain provided acute and convalescent COVID-19 samples. The cDNA or gDNA used as material had been derived from T cells, B-cell-depleted T cells, or PBMCs.

Germline values: CDR1 ENHRY, CDR2 SYGVKD. Germline trimming cut 10 bases from V and 6 bases from J; bases unmatched to any gene: 5. The length of the CDR3 is 12 residues. As processed by the authors: Amplification with reference gene primers provided the estimates of nucleated cell counts. Using immunoSEQ multiplex PCR, the repertoire was profiled, and TCRdb retains in-frame clones only, with some absent. The V and J calls and clone size were taken over from that table, and D and trimming were inferred from the DNA. The top ten hold 20% of the sample, which has around 220,000 clones, around four fifths seen once.

Sequences were obtained from peripheral blood. The clonotype was recovered from a man aged 25 to 45 with active or convalescent COVID-19. The V gene is TRBV10-3, the J gene TRBJ1-5; 8 bases align to TRBD1. DNA of the CDR3: TGTGCCACCAAGGGGACAGGTCAGCCCCAGCATTTT. This gives the protein CATKGTGQPQHF.